The T cell receptor beta chain described here comes from a study of control samples from healthy donors and cancer patients. TCRdb's table, derived via immunoSEQ multiplex PCR, lists solely in-frame clones and lacks some. The sample records approximately 100,000 clones, 85% being singletons. The CDR3 totals 17 residues. With V trimmed by 1 base and J by 3 bases, 8 bases remained unmatched. Germline loops: CDR1 MGHRA, CDR2 YSYEKL. The sequenced sample was blood. V usage is TRBV4-1 and J usage is TRBJ2-1; 8 nucleotides match TRBD1. This receptor was obtained from a woman aged 40 to 49 in good health. CDR3 loop: CASSQVGRGRLYNEQFF. The CDR3 DNA sequence: TGCGCCAGCAGCCAAGTTGGCAGGGGGCGACTCTACAATGAGCAGTTCTTC.